The clone carrying this T cell receptor (beta chain) has ten or more counts. Its antigen is undetermined. The record originates from a study of Graves' ophthalmopathy and Graves' hyperthyroidism. Background on the study: Stable hyperthyroidism meant no progression to ophthalmopathy within 18 months of follow-up.

CDR3 length: 14 amino acids. Germline V gives CDR1 SGDLS, CDR2 YYNGEE. Trimming took 2 bases from V and 0 from J, leaving 6 bases between them. Study results and caveats: Ophthalmopathy could be told apart from stable hyperthyroidism by a 13-signature model (87.88% sensitivity, about 80% specificity). Most expanded thyroid clonotypes above 0.001 frequency also appeared in blood.

RNA transcripts yielded amplified TCR beta CDR3 regions. Scientists carried out first-round RT-PCR using HTBI primers and then a second-round multiplex PCR. From the multiplex PCR reads, TCRdb called clonotypes with MiXCR, one entry per CDR3 protein. This sample has some 1.1 million distinct CDR3 sequences, with approximately 35% found just once. Sequencing was performed on peripheral blood or thyroid tissue (not recorded which). The receptor was derived from an adult man with Graves' hyperthyroidism. The chain links TRBV9 to TRBJ1-3, with D unclear. The CDR3 protein is CASSVDFSGNTIYF. The CDR3 DNA is TGTGCCAGCAGCGTGGATTTCTCTGGAAACACCATATATTTT.